This T cell receptor (beta chain) is from a study of blood T cell repertoires in COVID-19. The CDR3 spans 15 residues. The ends were cut back, 4 bases at V and 2 bases at J, with 12 bases in the middle. Germline V CDR1 and CDR2: LGHDT, YNNKEL (reference sequence). In the original workflow: By means of reference gene primer amplification, nucleated cell counts were estimated. The repertoire was sequenced with immunoSEQ multiplex PCR; TCRdb's copy has only in-frame clones and lacks some. Clone size and V and J calls were adopted from that table, with D and trimming inferred from the DNA. The sample shows 200,000 to 250,000 clones, around 80% of them seen only once.

Sequencing used peripheral blood. The TCR originated in a woman aged 40-49 years with active or convalescent COVID-19. The gene calls are TRBV3-1 (or the pseudogene TRBV3-2) and TRBJ1-3; D may be TRBD1 (6 bases). This CDR3 reads CASSPYDRTGNTIYF. In DNA form, the CDR3 reads TGTGCCAGCAGCCCATACGACAGGACTGGAAACACCATATATTTT.